One sample yielded the 5 T cell receptor beta chains listed below, sequenced in a study of monozygotic twins with cystic fibrosis. Profiled with immunoSEQ multiplex PCR; TCRdb holds only in-frame clones, not every one. Seen here are 34,000 or so clones, just over 90% observed once, and the top ten hold under 0.25%. Sample: blood. These receptors all come from a boy younger than 10 with cystic fibrosis.

The chain recombines TRBV12-5 with TRBJ2-3; 11 bases align to TRBD2. The V gene end was trimmed by 6 bases and the J gene end by 4 bases; junction bases not matched to a gene: 6. CDR1 and CDR2 (germline): LGHNT, FRNRAP. There are 15 residues in the CDR3. CDR3 nucleotides: TGTGCTAGTGGATTAGCGGGGGGGCCGTCAGATACGCAGTATTTT. Protein product: CASGLAGGPSDTQYF.

This chain joins TRBV7-2 and TRBJ1-2, with 7 bases fitting TRBD1. The germline V gene has CDR1 SGHTA and CDR2 FQGNSA. This CDR3 spans 15 amino acids. V dropped 0 bases and J dropped 5; count of bases not matched to a gene: 6. The CDR3 region is CASSLAIGGRYGYTF. The CDR3 DNA is TGTGCCAGCAGCTTAGCAATAGGGGGCCGGTATGGCTACACCTTC.

The rearrangement joins TRBV11-2 to TRBJ2-5; possibly TRBD2 for D (7 bases). Germline V CDR1 and CDR2: SGHAT, FQNNGV. This CDR3 is built from 15 residues. V dropped 1 base and J dropped 4 bases, with 13 bases sitting between them. CDR3 protein: CASSLGGGGPETQYF. In nucleotides, the CDR3 is TGTGCCAGCAGCTTAGGAGGGGGGGGCCCAGAGACCCAGTACTTC.

The V gene is TRBV27, the J gene TRBJ1-4, with 7 bases lining up with TRBD1. The CDR3 has 18 residues. Germline CDR1 and CDR2: MNHEY and SMNVEV (reference sequence). V lost 5 bases to trimming and J lost 4 bases; unmatched junction nucleotides: 16. Written as DNA, the CDR3 is TGTGCCAGCAGTACCCAGGGGGGCCCTACTTTTGATAATGAAAAACTGTTTTTT. It encodes CASSTQGGPTFDNEKLFF.

The chain employs TRBV19 and TRBJ1-2; 8 bases align to TRBD1. J lost 5 bases, V lost 5 bases, and 4 bases had no gene match. This CDR3 has 13 amino acids. CDR1 and CDR2 (germline): LNHDA, SQIVND (reference sequence). CDR3 DNA: TGTGCCAGTAGTGCTGGGACAGGTTATGGCTACACCTTC. Residues: CASSAGTGYGYTF.